This T cell receptor beta chain was sequenced for a study of T cells after yellow fever vaccination. TCRdb recomputed calls from the 5' RACE reads with MiXCR, one row per CDR3 protein. The sample holds 600,000 to 750,000 distinct CDR3 sequences, 9% to 15% seen once. Trimming shortened V by 6 bases and J by 0 bases, and 9 bases separated the two germline ends. Germline lookup yields CDR1 DFQATT and CDR2 SNEGSKA (reference sequence). The CDR3 runs to 13 residues. A few counts support this clonotype. Its antigen is not known. Study-wide points: CD4 and CD8 compartments shared a small share of clonotypes. Once the booster was given, most primary-vaccination clones reappeared, at approximately 97% for CD4 and approximately 88% for CD8.

The clonotype was recovered from a man in his thirties or forties who received the YFV17D yellow fever vaccine. Sequenced material: PBMCs, taken on the day of the yellow fever booster vaccination. V is TRBV20-1 and J is TRBJ2-1; D is undetermined. CDR3 sequence: CSATMGSYNEQFF. The CDR3 nucleotides read TGCAGTGCGACGATGGGCTCCTACAATGAGCAGTTCTTC.